This is a list of T cell receptor beta chains from one sample in a study of T cell changes during pregnancy in multiple sclerosis. Using immunoSEQ multiplex PCR, the repertoire was profiled, and TCRdb retains in-frame clones only, with some absent. The table has tens of thousands of clones, 80% to 95% seen once; the top ten hold approximately 3.3%. Sequenced material: peripheral blood, taken after pregnancy. The receptor source for this set is a female donor in good health, enrolled as a control in a pregnancy study. Both conserved end residues are part of each CDR3.

V gene	J gene	CDR3 protein
TRBV27	TRBJ1-5	CASGGRMGGNQPQHF
TRBV7-2	TRBJ2-3	CASSLSGTQYF
TRBV7-9	TRBJ2-7	CASSPQLAESYEQYF
TRBV4-1	TRBJ2-7	CASSHGPGQGSYEQYF
TRBV6-4	TRBJ2-3	CASSASPPSLAGLDTQYF
TRBV11-1	TRBJ2-1	CASSQGSEQFF
TRBV4-1	TRBJ2-7	CASSQGGLAGGLEQYF
TRBV19	TRBJ1-2	CASSISAGSIYGYTF
TRBV7-8	TRBJ1-2	CASSLVRTANYGYTF
TRBV28	TRBJ2-5	CASSFSGQGQETQYF
TRBV19	TRBJ2-3	CASRPLGGTGSTDTQYF
TRBV5-1	TRBJ1-1	CASSISTVNTEAFF
TRBV4-2	TRBJ2-3	CASSQAGETSSTDTQYF
TRBV9	TRBJ1-2	CASSVVGGSYGYTF
TRBV19	TRBJ2-6	CASSKYTGGSGANVLTF
TRBV27	TRBJ1-4	CASSLGRGRGNEKLFF
TRBV28	TRBJ1-3	CASSWTGGNTIYF
TRBV7-2	TRBJ1-2	CASSSGTGGYGYTF
TRBV27	TRBJ1-2	CASSPARARGYTF
TRBV6-5	TRBJ1-3	CASSYSWGAGNTIYF
TRBV30	TRBJ2-3	CAWDSGRRADTQYF
TRBV5-4	TRBJ1-6	CASRQGQENSPLHF
TRBV6-1	TRBJ1-6	CASRTTLPSPLHF
TRBV29-1	TRBJ1-5	CSVGGGGGNQPQHF
TRBV5-1	TRBJ2-2	CASSPGPGGGRAGELFF
TRBV2	TRBJ2-7	CASSASPYEQYF